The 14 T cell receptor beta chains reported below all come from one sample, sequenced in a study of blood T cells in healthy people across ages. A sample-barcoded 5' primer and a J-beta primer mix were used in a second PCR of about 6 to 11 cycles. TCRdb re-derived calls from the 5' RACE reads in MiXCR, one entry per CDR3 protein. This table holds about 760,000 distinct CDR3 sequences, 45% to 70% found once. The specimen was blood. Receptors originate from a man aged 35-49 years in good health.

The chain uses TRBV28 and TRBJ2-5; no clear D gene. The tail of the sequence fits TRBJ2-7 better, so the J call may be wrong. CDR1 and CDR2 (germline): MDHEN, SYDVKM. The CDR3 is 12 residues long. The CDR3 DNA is TGTGCCAGCAGTTTGAGTCAACCCGAGCAGTACTTC. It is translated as CASSLSQPEQYF.

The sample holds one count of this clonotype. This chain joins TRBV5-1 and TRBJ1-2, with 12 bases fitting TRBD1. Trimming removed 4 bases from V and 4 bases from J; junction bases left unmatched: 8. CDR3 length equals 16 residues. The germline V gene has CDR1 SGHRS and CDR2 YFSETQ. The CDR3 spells CASSPGTGGTPYGYTF. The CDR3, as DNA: TGCGCCAGCAGCCCCGGGACAGGGGGCACCCCCTATGGCTACACCTTC.

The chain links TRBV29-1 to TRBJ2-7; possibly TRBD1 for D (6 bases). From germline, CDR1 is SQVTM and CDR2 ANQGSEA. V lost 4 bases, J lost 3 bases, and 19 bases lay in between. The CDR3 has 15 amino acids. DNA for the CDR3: TGCAGCGTTGCCAGGACAGACCTATTTCTCTACGAGCAGTACTTC. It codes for CSVARTDLFLYEQYF.

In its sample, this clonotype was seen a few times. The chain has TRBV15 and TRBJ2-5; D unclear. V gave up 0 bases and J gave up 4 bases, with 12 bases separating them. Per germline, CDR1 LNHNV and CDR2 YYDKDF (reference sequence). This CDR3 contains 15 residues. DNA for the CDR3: TGTGCCACCAGCAGAGATTTTCGATCCCCAGAGACCCAGTACTTC. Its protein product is CATSRDFRSPETQYF.

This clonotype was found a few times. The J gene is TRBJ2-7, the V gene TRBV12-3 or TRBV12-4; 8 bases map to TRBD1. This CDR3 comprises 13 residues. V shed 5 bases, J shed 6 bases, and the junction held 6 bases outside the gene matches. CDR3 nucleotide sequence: TGTGCCAGCAGTCATAGTGACAGGGGCGAGCAGTACTTC. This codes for CASSHSDRGEQYF.

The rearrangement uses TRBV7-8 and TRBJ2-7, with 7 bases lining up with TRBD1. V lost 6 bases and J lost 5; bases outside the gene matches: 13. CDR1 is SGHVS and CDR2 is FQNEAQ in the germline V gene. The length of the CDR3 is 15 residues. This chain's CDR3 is CASSPTDRVTDEQYF. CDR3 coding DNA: TGTGCCAGCAGTCCAACCGACAGGGTCACGGACGAGCAGTACTTC.

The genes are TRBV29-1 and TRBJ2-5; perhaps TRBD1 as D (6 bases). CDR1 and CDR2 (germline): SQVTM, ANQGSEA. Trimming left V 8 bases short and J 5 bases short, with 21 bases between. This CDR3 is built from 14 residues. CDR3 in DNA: TGCAGCTCCCGTGGGGGCAAACGAGGGGAGACCCAGTACTTC. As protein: CSSRGGKRGETQYF.

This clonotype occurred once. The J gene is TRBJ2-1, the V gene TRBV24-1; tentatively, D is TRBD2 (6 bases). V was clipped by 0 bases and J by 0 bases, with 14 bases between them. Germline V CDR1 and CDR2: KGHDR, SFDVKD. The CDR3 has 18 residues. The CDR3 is CATSDLPRPGSSYNEQFF. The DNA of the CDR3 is TGTGCCACCAGTGATTTGCCCAGGCCCGGGAGCTCCTACAATGAGCAGTTCTTC.

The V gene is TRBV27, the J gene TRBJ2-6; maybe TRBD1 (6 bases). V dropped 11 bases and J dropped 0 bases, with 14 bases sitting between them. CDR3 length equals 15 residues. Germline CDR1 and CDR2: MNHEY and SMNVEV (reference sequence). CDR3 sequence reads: CAAGNRVSGANVLTF. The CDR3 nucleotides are TGTGCCGCAGGAAACAGGGTCTCTGGGGCCAACGTCCTGACTTTC.

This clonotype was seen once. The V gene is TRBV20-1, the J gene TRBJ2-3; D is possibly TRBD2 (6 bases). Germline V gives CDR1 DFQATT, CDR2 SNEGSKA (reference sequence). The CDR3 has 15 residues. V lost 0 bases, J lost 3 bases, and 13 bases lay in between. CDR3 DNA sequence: TGCAGTGCTAGAGACGCGGGGAGTGGGACAGATACGCAGTATTTT. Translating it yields CSARDAGSGTDTQYF.

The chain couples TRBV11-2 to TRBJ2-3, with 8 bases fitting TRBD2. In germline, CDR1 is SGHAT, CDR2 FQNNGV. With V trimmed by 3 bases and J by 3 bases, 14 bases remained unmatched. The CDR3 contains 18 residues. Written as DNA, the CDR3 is TGTGCCAGCAGCTTCACCCAGACGGGAGGGCCTGTTACAGATACGCAGTATTTT. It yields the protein CASSFTQTGGPVTDTQYF. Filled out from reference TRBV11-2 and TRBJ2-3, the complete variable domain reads EAGVAQSPRYKIIEKRQSVAFWCNPISGHATLYWYQQILGQGPKLLIQFQNNGVVDDSQLPKDRFSAERLKGVDSTLKIQPAKLEDSAVYLCASSFTQTGGPVTDTQYFGPGTRLTVL.

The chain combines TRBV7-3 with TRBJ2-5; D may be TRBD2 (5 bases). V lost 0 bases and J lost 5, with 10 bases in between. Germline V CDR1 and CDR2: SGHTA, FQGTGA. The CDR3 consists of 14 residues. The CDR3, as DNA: TGTGCCAGCAGCTTAACCGCTAGCTTGGAGACCCAGTACTTC. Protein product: CASSLTASLETQYF.

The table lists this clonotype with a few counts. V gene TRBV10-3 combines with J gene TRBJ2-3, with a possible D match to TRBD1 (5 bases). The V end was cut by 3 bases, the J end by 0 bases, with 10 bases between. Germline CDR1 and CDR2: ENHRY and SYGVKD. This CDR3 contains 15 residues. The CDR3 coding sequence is TGTGCCATCAGTGAACAGGCTACTAGCACAGATACGCAGTATTTT. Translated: CAISEQATSTDTQYF.

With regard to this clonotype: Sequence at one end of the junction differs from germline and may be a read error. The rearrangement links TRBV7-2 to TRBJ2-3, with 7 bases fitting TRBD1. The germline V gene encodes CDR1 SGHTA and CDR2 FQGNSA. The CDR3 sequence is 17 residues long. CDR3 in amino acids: CASSWVGGTAFTGTQYF. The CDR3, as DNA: TGTGCCAGCAGCTGGGTGGGTGGGACAGCCTTCACAGGTACGCAGTATTTT.